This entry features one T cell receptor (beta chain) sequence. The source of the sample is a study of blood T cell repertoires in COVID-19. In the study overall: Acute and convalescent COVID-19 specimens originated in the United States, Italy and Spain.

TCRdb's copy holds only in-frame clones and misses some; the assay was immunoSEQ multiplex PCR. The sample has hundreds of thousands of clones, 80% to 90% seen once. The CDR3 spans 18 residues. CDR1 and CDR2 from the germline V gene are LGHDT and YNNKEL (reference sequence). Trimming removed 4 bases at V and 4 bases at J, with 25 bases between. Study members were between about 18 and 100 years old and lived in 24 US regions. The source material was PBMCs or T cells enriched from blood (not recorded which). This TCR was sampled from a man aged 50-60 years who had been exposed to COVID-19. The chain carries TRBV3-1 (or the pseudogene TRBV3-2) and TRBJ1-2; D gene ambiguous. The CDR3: CASSLQSYGRGASYGYTF. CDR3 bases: TGTGCCAGCAGCCTCCAGTCGTACGGGCGGGGAGCGTCCTATGGCTACACCTTC.